The 22 T cell receptor beta chains presented below share a single source sample, sequenced in a study of blood T cell repertoires in COVID-19. Measured with immunoSEQ multiplex PCR; TCRdb has only the in-frame clones, and not every one. The sample records some 42,000 clones, 80% to 90% being singletons. The sample comprised peripheral blood. The receptors stem from a man aged 25-45 years with active or convalescent COVID-19.

CDR3 sequence (DNA): TGTGCCAGCAGCTTACTTCCAGGGGGCGGGGAGACCCAGTACTTC. Protein product: CASSLLPGGGETQYF. This sequence joins TRBV7-6 and TRBJ2-5, with 8 bases aligning to TRBD1. V was clipped by 2 bases and J by 5 bases; unmatched bases: 7. CDR1 is SGHVS, CDR2 FNYEAQ, per germline. The CDR3 is 15 amino acids. The full variable domain, its missing parts supplied by reference TRBV7-6 and TRBJ2-5, is GAGVSQSPRYKVTKRGQDVALRCDPISGHVSLYWYRQALGQGPEFLTYFNYEAQQDKSGLPNDRFSAERPEGSISTLTIQRTEQRDSAMYRCASSLLPGGGETQYFGPGTRLLVL.

The gene calls are TRBV6-5 and TRBJ2-7; 9 bases are a match to TRBD1. The germline V gene encodes CDR1 MNHEY and CDR2 SVGAGI. V was clipped by 2 bases and J by 3 bases; unmatched bases: 2. CDR3 length: 14 amino acids. The CDR3 protein is CASSYQGQGYEQYF. In nucleotides, the CDR3 is TGTGCCAGCAGTTACCAGGGACAGGGCTACGAGCAGTACTTC.

The rearrangement links TRBV3-1 (or the pseudogene TRBV3-2) to TRBJ1-3; D is ambiguous. CDR3 length: 14 residues. The germline CDR1 and CDR2 sequences are LGHDT and YNNKEL (reference sequence). V was clipped by 4 bases and J by 1 base, with 8 bases between them. CDR3 in amino acids: CASSPQVSGNTIYF. The CDR3, as DNA: TGTGCCAGCAGCCCCCAGGTTTCTGGAAACACCATATATTTT.

A few counts support this clone. The DNA for the CDR3 is TGTGCCTCGCGGGGTTCGGACACCATATATTTT. It codes for CASRGSDTIYF. The V gene is TRBV3-1 (or the pseudogene TRBV3-2), the J gene TRBJ1-3; D not resolved. V lost 11 bases, J lost 8 bases, and 13 bases lay in between. The germline V gene has CDR1 LGHDT and CDR2 YNNKEL (reference sequence). This CDR3 region has 11 residues.

V and J are TRBV7-3 and TRBJ2-1; D is ambiguous. In germline, CDR1 is SGHTA, CDR2 FQGTGA. The length of the CDR3 is 9 residues. The ends were cut back, 5 bases at V and 15 bases at J, with 8 bases in the middle. The CDR3 DNA reads TGTGCCAGCAGCCCTCCGGGGTTCTTC. The encoded protein is CASSPPGFF.

The V gene is TRBV7-9, the J gene TRBJ1-4, with a weak D call TRBD1 (6 bases). The germline gives CDR1 SEHNR, CDR2 FQNEAQ (reference sequence). V gave up 5 bases and J gave up 2 bases, with 12 bases separating them. The CDR3 is 15 residues long. For the CDR3, the DNA is TGTGCCAGCAGCCCCCCCCAGGGGACTAATGAAAAACTGTTTTTT. Encoded protein: CASSPPQGTNEKLFF.

The chain combines TRBV13 with TRBJ2-1; 9 bases map to TRBD2. CDR3 length: 15 amino acids. The germline CDR1 and CDR2 sequences are PRHDT and FYEKMQ (reference sequence). Trimming at V came to 4 bases and at J to 7 bases, leaving 8 bases not matched to a gene. For the CDR3, the DNA is TGTGCCAGCAGCTCTGATCTAGCGGGGTCAAATGAGCAGTTCTTC. It yields the protein CASSSDLAGSNEQFF. The whole variable domain, filled in from reference TRBV13 and TRBJ2-1, reads AAGVIQSPRHLIKEKRETATLKCYPIPRHDTVYWYQQGPGQDPQFLISFYEKMQSDKGSIPDRFSAQQFSDYHSELNMSSLELGDSALYFCASSSDLAGSNEQFFGPGTRLTVL.

V is TRBV7-3 and J is TRBJ1-1, with 11 positions matching TRBD1. The V gene end was trimmed by 5 bases and the J gene end by 2 bases; junction bases not matched to a gene: 1. The CDR3 spans 14 residues. The germline gives CDR1 SGHTA, CDR2 FQGTGA. In DNA, the CDR3 is TGTGCCAGCAGCCGGACAGGGGGCAACACTGAAGCTTTCTTT. Residues: CASSRTGGNTEAFF.

The J gene is TRBJ1-2, the V gene TRBV19, with a tentative D call TRBD1 (6 bases). The germline V gene encodes CDR1 LNHDA and CDR2 SQIVND (reference sequence). Trimming cost V 8 bases and J 4 bases, with 14 bases left between them. The CDR3 consists of 13 residues. The CDR3 region has the DNA TGTGCCAGTCGACAGGATCGACCCTATGGCTACACCTTC. Translation: CASRQDRPYGYTF.

This chain links TRBV5-4 with TRBJ2-4, with a tentative D call TRBD2 (6 bases). Trimming removed 1 base from V and 4 bases from J, with 18 bases in between. This CDR3 region has 17 residues. Germline V gene sequence: CDR1 SGHNT, CDR2 YYREEE (reference sequence). The CDR3: CASSLSPLVAEKNIQYF. The CDR3 DNA reads TGTGCCAGCAGCTTGTCGCCGTTGGTAGCGGAAAAAAACATTCAGTACTTC. Drawing the rest from reference TRBV5-4 and TRBJ2-4, the complete variable domain is ETGVTQSPTHLIKTRGQQVTLRCSSQSGHNTVSWYQQALGQGPQFIFQYYREEENGRGNFPPRFSGLQFPNYSSELNVNALELDDSALYLCASSLSPLVAEKNIQYFGAGTRLSVL.

The sample holds one count of this clone. The CDR3, as DNA: TGCGCCAGCAGCGCACAGGGTGGAGAGACCCAGTACTTC. Its translation is CASSAQGGETQYF. V usage is TRBV5-1 and J usage is TRBJ2-5, with D possibly matching TRBD1 (6 bases). Germline V gene lookup returns CDR1 SGHRS and CDR2 YFSETQ. The CDR3 extends over 13 amino acids. Trimming stripped 4 bases from V and 4 bases from J, with 11 bases between.

The chain is built from TRBV13 and TRBJ2-7; 11 bases are shared with TRBD2. Near its end, the DNA agrees better with TRBJ2-1, so the J call may be wrong. This CDR3 is built from 15 residues. Per germline, CDR1 PRHDT and CDR2 FYEKMQ (reference sequence). CDR3 DNA: TGTGCCAGCAGCTTACGGGCTAGCGGGGGGAATGAGCAGTTCTTC. Translating it yields CASSLRASGGNEQFF.

This chain uses TRBV29-1 with TRBJ1-2, with D unresolved. The germline V and J ends were trimmed by 5 bases and 12 bases, with 13 bases remaining between them. The CDR3 has 10 residues. Germline CDR1 SQVTM, CDR2 ANQGSEA. Here the CDR3 reads CSVWSGFHTF. In nucleotides, the CDR3 is TGCAGCGTTTGGAGCGGCTTCCACACCTTC.

The chain has TRBV15 and TRBJ1-2; D remains ambiguous. Trimming stripped 0 bases from V and 2 bases from J, with 7 bases between. The germline V gene encodes CDR1 LNHNV and CDR2 YYDKDF (reference sequence). The CDR3 runs 14 residues. The CDR3 sequence: CATSRDRGNYGYTF. Written as DNA, the CDR3 is TGTGCCACCAGCAGAGATCGGGGAAACTATGGCTACACCTTC.

V usage is TRBV5-1 and J usage is TRBJ2-6, with 7 bases identical to TRBD1. Germline trimming cut 5 bases from V and 0 bases from J; bases unmatched to any gene: 8. This CDR3 spans 17 amino acids. Germline CDR1 SGHRS, CDR2 YFSETQ. This CDR3 is CASSVRTGNSGANVLTF. CDR3 in DNA: TGCGCCAGCAGTGTGCGGACAGGCAACTCTGGGGCCAACGTCCTGACTTTC.

This clone was seen only once. The rearrangement links TRBV6-5 to TRBJ1-5; 10 bases are shared with TRBD1. With 5 bases clipped from V and 7 bases from J, the junction kept 8 bases outside the gene matches. This CDR3 is 15 amino acids long. Germline V lookup: CDR1 MNHEY, CDR2 SVGAGI. Here the CDR3 DNA reads TGTGCCAGCAGTCTATGGGACAGGGGAGAGCAGCCCCAGCATTTT. This sequence encodes CASSLWDRGEQPQHF.

This clone is a singleton in its sample. The chain uses TRBV7-9 and TRBJ1-1; 8 nucleotides agree with TRBD1. The CDR3 sequence is 15 residues long. Germline values: CDR1 SEHNR, CDR2 FQNEAQ (reference sequence). V was clipped by 4 bases and J by 1 base; unmatched bases: 5. The CDR3 DNA is TGTGCCAGCAGCTCCAGGGGGCATGGGAACACTGAAGCTTTCTTT. Translated, it gives CASSSRGHGNTEAFF.

The chain couples TRBV6-5 to TRBJ1-2, with 7 bases that match TRBD1. The CDR3 spans 15 residues. Trimming removed 4 bases from V and 2 bases from J; junction bases left unmatched: 7. Germline V CDR1 and CDR2: MNHEY, SVGAGI. The CDR3 nucleotides read TGTGCCAGCAGTTCGCCCAGGGGGGACAACTATGGCTACACCTTC. It yields the protein CASSSPRGDNYGYTF.

The rearrangement uses TRBV3-1 (or the pseudogene TRBV3-2) and TRBJ1-2, with no clear D. Deletions cut 1 base from V and 7 bases from J, with 4 bases between. The CDR3 covers 11 residues. Germline values: CDR1 LGHDT, CDR2 YNNKEL (reference sequence). The CDR3 here is CASSQGLGYTF. DNA for the CDR3: TGTGCCAGCAGCCAAGGTCTTGGCTACACCTTC.

The chain has TRBV9 and TRBJ2-7; 8 bases line up with TRBD2. The CDR3 sequence is 14 residues long. From germline, CDR1 is SGDLS and CDR2 YYNGEE. Trimming removed 0 bases from V and 6 bases from J; junction bases left unmatched: 5. In nucleotides, the CDR3 is TGTGCCAGCAGCGTAGTCGGGGGGGCGGGCGAGCAGTACTTC. Protein product: CASSVVGGAGEQYF. Complete variable domain (other parts from reference TRBV9 and TRBJ2-7): DSGVTQTPKHLITATGQRVTLRCSPRSGDLSVYWYQQSLDQGLQFLIQYYNGEERAKGNILERFSAQQFPDLHSELNLSSLELGDSALYFCASSVVGGAGEQYFGPGTRLTVT.

The genes are TRBV7-9 and TRBJ2-3, with D perhaps matching TRBD2 (5 bases). Germline CDR1 is SEHNR and CDR2 is FQNEAQ (reference sequence). The CDR3 covers 14 residues. V was trimmed by 5 bases and J by 1 base, leaving 10 bases between them. CDR3 protein: CASSLQAGTDTQYF. The CDR3 region has the DNA TGTGCCAGCAGCCTTCAAGCGGGCACAGATACGCAGTATTTT.

The gene calls are TRBV7-9 and TRBJ2-3; 9 bases match TRBD2. With V trimmed by 3 bases and J by 4 bases, 2 bases remained unmatched. The V gene's germline CDR1 is SEHNR and CDR2 FQNEAQ (reference sequence). The CDR3 consists of 14 residues. CDR3 DNA sequence: TGTGCCAGCAGCTTGGGACTAGCAGCAGATACGCAGTATTTT. Amino acids: CASSLGLAADTQYF.